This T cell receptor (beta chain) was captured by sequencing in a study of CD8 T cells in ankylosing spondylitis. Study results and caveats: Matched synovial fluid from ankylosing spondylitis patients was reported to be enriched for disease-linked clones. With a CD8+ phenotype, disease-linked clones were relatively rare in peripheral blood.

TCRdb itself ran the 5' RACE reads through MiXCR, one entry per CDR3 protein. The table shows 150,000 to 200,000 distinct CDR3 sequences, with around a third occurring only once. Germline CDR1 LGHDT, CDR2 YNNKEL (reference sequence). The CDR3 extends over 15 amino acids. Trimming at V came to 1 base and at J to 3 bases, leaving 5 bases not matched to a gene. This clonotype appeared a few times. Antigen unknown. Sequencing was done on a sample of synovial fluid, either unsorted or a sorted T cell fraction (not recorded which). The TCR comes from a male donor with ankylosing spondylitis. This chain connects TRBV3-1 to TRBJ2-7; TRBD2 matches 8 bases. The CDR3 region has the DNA TGTGCCAGCAGCCAAGGGAAGCTAGCGGGCTACGAGCAGTACTTC. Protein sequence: CASSQGKLAGYEQYF.